This is a list of T cell receptor beta chains from one sample in a study of blood T cells in healthy people across ages. TCRdb re-called the 5' RACE reads with MiXCR, one entry per CDR3 protein. Of about 1.8 million distinct CDR3 sequences listed, around half are singletons. Source material: blood. These receptors all stem from a woman in her 40s in good health. Each CDR3 is given without its conserved first and last residue.

v_call cdr3_aa
TRBV6-4 ASSETGGIRTYEQY
TRBV12-3/TRBV12-4 ASSSFSGESLH
TRBV6-1 ASSLMEGTDKNIQY
TRBV20-1 SARLEGNYGYT
TRBV6-5 ASSLTTGVGHEQY
TRBV2 ASRQGAAYEQY
TRBV6-5 ASSLLGRGIYEQY
TRBV5-1 ASSPGTGSWSTDTQY
TRBV11-2 ASSLAWAGGKNEQF
TRBV6-5 ASRRDRESYGYT
TRBV5-5 ASSLPGGTEQY